Listed below are T cell receptor beta chains from one sample, sequenced in a study of T cells after yellow fever vaccination. TCRdb redid the calling of the 5' RACE reads with MiXCR, one entry per CDR3 protein. Of about 170,000 distinct CDR3 sequences listed, about 11% are singletons. Specimen: CD8+ T cells sorted from PBMCs, collected 15 days after the yellow fever booster vaccination. The receptor set was obtained from a man between 18 and 35 years old who received the YFV17D yellow fever vaccine. The CDR3 runs from the conserved cysteine through the conserved F or W. D genes are given only for firm matches. The size field is filled for only some rows; it gives once, few, many or a size class.

V	D	size	J	CDR3	DNA
TRBV10-3	.	few	TRBJ1-2	CAISDRAGGYTF	TGTGCCATCAGTGACAGGGCGGGTGGCTACACCTTC
TRBV7-9	TRBD2	.	TRBJ2-6	CASSDWTRASSGANVLTF	TGTGCCAGCAGCGATTGGACTAGGGCCTCCTCTGGGGCCAACGTCCTGACTTTC
TRBV6-1	.	.	TRBJ1-1	CASRGSLMNTEAFF	TGTGCCAGCAGGGGCAGCCTCATGAACACTGAAGCTTTCTTT
TRBV25-1	.	.	TRBJ2-6	CASSELVYSGANVLTF	TGTGCCAGCAGTGAATTAGTCTACTCTGGGGCCAACGTCCTGACTTTC
TRBV27	TRBD2	few	TRBJ2-7	CASSHKGTSGGNYEQYF	TGTGCCAGCAGTCACAAAGGGACTAGCGGGGGGAACTACGAGCAGTACTTC
TRBV4-1	.	.	TRBJ1-1	CASSHRGSGNTEAFF	TGCGCCAGCAGCCACAGGGGCAGCGGTAACACTGAAGCTTTCTTT
TRBV4-2	.	few	TRBJ1-2	CASSQGQGLTTDYGYTF	TGTGCCAGCAGCCAGGGGCAGGGACTCACAACAGACTATGGCTACACCTTC
TRBV12-3/TRBV12-4	.	.	TRBJ1-5	CASSRSRVDQPQPF	TGTGCCAGCTCGAGGTCAAGGGTGGATCAGCCCCAGCCTTTT
TRBV27	.	few	TRBJ2-3	CASSFRQGGSDTQYF	TGTGCCAGCAGTTTTAGGCAGGGCGGTTCGGATACGCAGTATTTT
TRBV14	.	.	TRBJ2-3	CASSPIGGPTDTQYF	TGTGCCAGCAGCCCCATCGGCGGTCCCACAGATACGCAGTATTTT
TRBV4-3	TRBD2	many	TRBJ2-3	CASSQEASGGIDTQYF	TGCGCCAGCAGCCAAGAGGCTAGCGGGGGGATAGATACGCAGTATTTT
TRBV15	.	.	TRBJ1-6	CATSGIGLSPLHF	TGTGCCACCAGCGGTATAGGACTTTCACCCCTCCACTTT
TRBV12-3/TRBV12-4	.	once	TRBJ1-1	CASSFWGGDTEAFF	TGTGCCAGCAGTTTCTGGGGCGGGGACACTGAAGCTTTCTTT
TRBV12-3/TRBV12-4	TRBD1	.	TRBJ2-3	CASTSTGDTDTQYF	TGTGCCAGCACCTCGACAGGGGATACAGATACGCAGTATTTT
TRBV7-9	TRBD2	.	TRBJ2-7	CASSLTSSGGPYEQYF	TGTGCCAGCAGCTTAACCTCTAGCGGGGGCCCTTACGAGCAGTACTTC
TRBV7-9	.	many	TRBJ1-1	CASSSAYTEAFF	TGTGCCAGCAGTTCAGCTTACACTGAAGCTTTCTTT
TRBV7-9	TRBD1	many	TRBJ2-7	CASSLEAGGTYEQYF	TGTGCCAGCAGCTTAGAGGCAGGGGGCACCTACGAGCAGTACTTC
TRBV27	TRBD2	few	TRBJ2-7	CASRSGGYEQYF	TGTGCCAGCAGGTCGGGGGGCTACGAGCAGTACTTC
TRBV12-3/TRBV12-4	.	many	TRBJ1-2	CASSQALANYGYTF	TGTGCCAGCAGCCAGGCGCTAGCTAACTATGGCTACACCTTC
TRBV4-1	TRBD1	few	TRBJ1-1	CASSPLGPGGGTEAFF	TGCGCCAGCAGCCCACTAGGACCAGGGGGCGGCACTGAAGCTTTCTTT
TRBV12-3/TRBV12-4	TRBD1	few	TRBJ1-2	CASSLTGLNYGYTF	TGTGCCAGCAGCTTGACAGGGTTAAACTATGGCTACACCTTC
TRBV7-9	.	few	TRBJ2-5	CASSLALPAETQYF	TGTGCCAGCAGCTTAGCCTTACCAGCCGAGACCCAGTACTTC
TRBV6-6	.	.	TRBJ2-3	CASTAAGIDTQYF	TGTGCCAGCACTGCCGCGGGTATAGATACGCAGTATTTT
TRBV6-5	TRBD2	few	TRBJ2-3	CASSSGGAGHTQYF	TGTGCCAGCAGTTCCGGGGGGGCGGGCCATACGCAGTATTTT
TRBV10-2	.	few	TRBJ2-5	CASRGILLGSQETQYF	TGCGCCAGCAGGGGAATCTTACTGGGGTCCCAAGAGACCCAGTACTTC
TRBV5-1	.	.	TRBJ2-1	CASSLDRYNEQFF	TGCGCCAGCAGCTTGGATAGATACAATGAGCAGTTCTTC
TRBV20-1	.	few	TRBJ1-1	CSARGQWDTEAFF	TGCAGTGCTAGAGGACAGTGGGACACTGAAGCTTTCTTT
TRBV20-1	.	few	TRBJ2-7	CSALPPYDRKSYEQYF	TGCAGTGCTCTACCACCATACGACAGGAAGAGCTACGAGCAGTACTTC
TRBV2	.	many	TRBJ2-1	CASDGGGDEQFF	TGTGCCAGCGACGGAGGGGGAGATGAGCAGTTCTTC
TRBV7-6	.	.	TRBJ2-5	CARGQGGCSETQYF	TGTGCCCGGGGGCAGGGGGGTTGTTCGGAGACCCAGTACTTC
TRBV4-3	.	.	TRBJ2-2	CASSLTQGNTGELFF	TGCGCCAGCAGCCTAACACAGGGGAACACCGGGGAGCTGTTTTTT
TRBV4-1	TRBD2	.	TRBJ2-1	CASSQGGGRGFF	TGCGCCAGCAGCCAAGGCGGGGGGCGGGGGTTCTTC
TRBV20-1	.	few	TRBJ2-7	CSARDWSAESYEQYF	TGCAGTGCTAGAGATTGGTCGGCGGAGTCCTACGAGCAGTACTTC
TRBV6-1	TRBD1	once	TRBJ2-2	CASSDGQGGPGELFF	TGTGCCAGCAGTGATGGACAGGGGGGGCCCGGGGAGCTGTTTTTT
TRBV6-2/TRBV6-3	.	few	TRBJ2-3	CASSFGDRGTDTQYF	TGTGCCAGCAGTTTCGGGGATCGAGGCACAGATACGCAGTATTTT
TRBV12-3/TRBV12-4	.	many	TRBJ2-5	CASGGAIQETQYF	TGTGCCAGCGGAGGTGCAATCCAAGAGACCCAGTACTTC
TRBV19	.	few	TRBJ2-1	CASSVDGTPYNEQFF	TGTGCCAGTAGTGTAGATGGGACACCTTACAATGAGCAGTTCTTC
TRBV7-9	.	.	TRBJ1-4	CASRQGWTNEKLFF	TGTGCCAGCAGACAGGGATGGACTAATGAAAAACTGTTTTTT
TRBV27	.	.	TRBJ1-3	CASSGTGYAGNTIYF	TGTGCCAGCAGTGGAACAGGGTACGCTGGAAACACCATATATTTT
TRBV7-9	.	few	TRBJ2-7	CASSHRPYEQYF	TGTGCCAGCAGCCACCGCCCCTACGAGCAGTACTTC
TRBV29-1	TRBD1	few	TRBJ2-6	CSVSGTGGVFGANVLTF	TGCAGCGTTTCCGGGACAGGGGGAGTGTTTGGGGCCAACGTCCTGACTTTC
TRBV6-2/TRBV6-3	TRBD1	.	TRBJ1-2	CASSSRQGRGYTF	TGTGCCAGCAGTTCCCGACAGGGACGCGGCTACACCTTC
TRBV4-1	.	many	TRBJ2-1	CASGPGPQGEQFF	TGCGCCAGCGGGCCTGGGCCCCAGGGTGAGCAGTTCTTC